These 10 T cell receptor beta chains originate from one sample sequenced in a study of radiation and T cells in renal cell carcinoma. Data came from immunoSEQ multiplex PCR; TCRdb stores just in-frame clones and leaves some out. This table has around 94,000 clones, around four fifths appearing once. Time point in this sample: blood 4 weeks post-SBRT, at nephrectomy. Treatment described: 15 Gy SBRT to primary tumor, nephrectomy 4 weeks later. The sample in question was blood, obtained from a patient whose treatment included radiotherapy and nephrectomy. These receptors all come from a man in his fifties with renal cell carcinoma.

V gene TRBV5-1 combines with J gene TRBJ2-5; possible D gene TRBD2, 5 bases. The ends were cut back, 1 base at V and 5 bases at J, with 9 bases in the middle. CDR3 length: 13 amino acids. CDR1 and CDR2 (germline): SGHRS, YFSETQ. The CDR3 here is CASSLLGSETQYF. The CDR3 DNA reads as TGCGCCAGCAGCTTGCTGGGGAGCGAGACCCAGTACTTC.

V usage is TRBV29-1 and J usage is TRBJ2-3; D is unresolved. There are 15 residues in the CDR3. The germline V gene has CDR1 SQVTM and CDR2 ANQGSEA. V was trimmed by 3 bases and J by 4 bases, leaving 17 bases between them. The CDR3 loop is CSVDLAGRLPDTQYF. The CDR3 DNA reads as TGCAGCGTTGATTTGGCCGGTAGGCTTCCAGATACGCAGTATTTT.

The chain employs TRBV19 and TRBJ1-1; TRBD1 agrees at 9 bases. The trim removed 5 bases at V and 4 bases at J, leaving 8 bases unmatched. The CDR3 is 15 amino acids. Germline CDR1 LNHDA, CDR2 SQIVND (reference sequence). As DNA, the CDR3 is TGTGCCAGTAGTCATCCAACGACAGGGGGCACTGAAGCTTTCTTT. Translation: CASSHPTTGGTEAFF. Filled out from reference TRBV19 and TRBJ1-1, the complete variable domain reads DGGITQSPKYLFRKEGQNVTLSCEQNLNHDAMYWYRQDPGQGLRLIYYSQIVNDFQKGDIAEGYSVSREKKESFPLTVTSAQKNPTAFYLCASSHPTTGGTEAFFGQGTRLTVV.

This chain connects TRBV2 to TRBJ1-2; D is undetermined. The CDR3 is 12 amino acids. The ends were cut back, 0 bases at V and 3 bases at J, with 2 bases in the middle. Germline loops: CDR1 SNHLY, CDR2 FYNNEI. The CDR3 loop reads CASSEADYGYTF. The DNA of the CDR3 is TGTGCCAGCAGTGAAGCAGACTATGGCTACACCTTC.

The chain recombines TRBV2 with TRBJ1-2; perhaps TRBD1 as D (5 bases). The V gene's germline CDR1 is SNHLY and CDR2 FYNNEI. This CDR3 is 16 amino acids long. Trimming took 5 bases from V and 8 from J, leaving 24 bases between them. CDR3 DNA sequence: TGTGCCAGCAGTCAAATTCAGGGCCTAAGGGGAGGAGGCTACACCTTC. It yields the protein CASSQIQGLRGGGYTF.

The V and J genes are TRBV7-2 and TRBJ1-1; TRBD1 is a possible D gene (5 bases). V was trimmed by 1 base and J by 11 bases, leaving 17 bases between them. CDR1 is SGHTA and CDR2 is FQGNSA in the germline V gene. This CDR3 contains 14 residues. In DNA form, the CDR3 reads TGTGCCAGCAGCTTAGTTACGGGCAGGGCTCGGGCTTTCTTT. It is translated as CASSLVTGRARAFF.

The chain is built from TRBV2 and TRBJ2-2; D call uncertain. V lost 6 bases and J 0 bases, leaving 8 bases between the germline ends. This CDR3 comprises 14 residues. Germline loops: CDR1 SNHLY, CDR2 FYNNEI. The CDR3 nucleotides are TGTGCCAGCAGAGGACGGACGAACACCGGGGAGCTGTTTTTT. Translated, it gives CASRGRTNTGELFF. The full variable domain, with the rest looked up from reference TRBV2 and TRBJ2-2, is EPEVTQTPSHQVTQMGQEVILRCVPISNHLYFYWYRQILGQKVEFLVSFYNNEISEKSEIFDDQFSVERPDGSNFTLKIRSTKLEDSAMYFCASRGRTNTGELFFGEGSRLTVL.

The chain couples TRBV14 to TRBJ1-2; D not certain. Germline V gene sequence: CDR1 SGHDN, CDR2 FVKESK. V lost 5 bases and J 8 bases, leaving 18 bases between the germline ends. The CDR3 spans 14 residues. The DNA of the CDR3 is TGTGCCAGCAGCATGTCACGAAGTTGGGGAGGCTACACCTTC. Protein product: CASSMSRSWGGYTF.

Only a few counts were recorded for this clone. The rearrangement links TRBV10-3 to TRBJ1-1, with D possibly matching TRBD1 (5 bases). There are 12 residues in the CDR3. Germline lookup yields CDR1 ENHRY and CDR2 SYGVKD. V lost 6 bases to trimming and J lost 6 bases, with 11 bases between them. CDR3 coding DNA: TGTGCCATCAGGGAGGGGAGGGCTGAAGCTTTCTTT. This translates into CAIREGRAEAFF.

Written as DNA, the CDR3 is TGCGCCAGCAGCTTGCCCGGGACTAGCGGGGTCCAAGAGACCCAGTACTTC. Protein product: CASSLPGTSGVQETQYF. The chain is built from TRBV5-1 and TRBJ2-5; TRBD2 aligns across 13 bases. The ends lost 1 base at V and 1 base at J; junction bases unmatched: 4. Germline CDR1 reads SGHRS; CDR2 reads YFSETQ. This CDR3 has 17 amino acids.